This TCR beta chain was captured by sequencing in a study of T-cell reconstitution after alpha-beta-depleted transplantation in children. Germline CDR1 and CDR2: LGHNA and YSLEER. The CDR3 spans 16 residues. The V segment lost 4 bases and the J segment 5 bases; nucleotides outside the gene matches: 6. Unique molecular identifiers featured in how the TCRbeta library was prepared. TCRdb ran MiXCR on the PCR reads and lists one entry per CDR3 protein. The profile shows some 300,000 distinct CDR3 sequences, about a tenth of them singletons. This clonotype was detected a few times. The origin of this receptor is a human donor who donated a stem cell graft to a child with acute lymphoblastic leukemia. The genes are TRBV4-3 and TRBJ2-5; TRBD2 aligns across 14 bases. The specimen comprised PBMCs from the stem cell graft donor, sampled from the stem cell graft. The CDR3 loop reads CASSLRLAGGLETQYF. The CDR3 nucleotides are TGCGCCAGCAGCCTAAGACTAGCGGGAGGGCTGGAGACCCAGTACTTC.